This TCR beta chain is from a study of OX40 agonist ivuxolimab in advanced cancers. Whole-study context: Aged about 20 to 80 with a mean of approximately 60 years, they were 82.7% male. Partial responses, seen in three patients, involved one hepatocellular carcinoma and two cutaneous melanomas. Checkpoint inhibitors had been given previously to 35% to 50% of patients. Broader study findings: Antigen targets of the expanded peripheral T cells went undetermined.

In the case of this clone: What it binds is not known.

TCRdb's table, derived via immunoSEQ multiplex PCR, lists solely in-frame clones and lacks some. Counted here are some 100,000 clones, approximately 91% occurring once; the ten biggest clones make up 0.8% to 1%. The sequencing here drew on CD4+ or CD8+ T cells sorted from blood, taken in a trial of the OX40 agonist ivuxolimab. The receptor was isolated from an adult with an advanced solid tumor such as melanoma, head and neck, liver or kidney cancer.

The CDR3 loop is CASSNPFSGKETQYF. Here the CDR3 DNA reads TGTGCCAGCAGCAACCCGTTTTCGGGAAAAGAGACCCAGTACTTC. The rearrangement uses TRBV7-2 and TRBJ2-5; possible D gene TRBD2, 5 bases. CDR1 and CDR2 (germline): SGHTA, FQGNSA. Trimming removed 5 bases at V and 3 bases at J, with 16 bases between. The CDR3 loop spans 15 amino acids.